This T cell receptor (beta chain) originates from a study of molecular identifiers for immune sequencing clone quantification. Study-level information: Naive CD8 RNA (roughly 20,000 or 100,000 cells) was divided into five aliquots, with four sequenced. General study points: Clonotypes topping 20 RNA copies carried over 97% of effector molecules but under 1% of naive ones.

The CDR3 covers 16 residues. Trimming stripped 0 bases from V and 2 bases from J, with 11 bases between. CDR1 and CDR2 (germline): SQVTM, ANQGSEA. In this sample, this clonotype turned up many times. Its antigen is currently unknown. Sorted naive CD8 T cells were those defined as CD8+CD4-CCR7+CD45RA+. TCRdb called the PCR reads again in MiXCR, with one record for every CDR3 protein. This sample has over 600,000 distinct CDR3 sequences, with 15% to 20% found just once. The genes are TRBV29-1 and TRBJ2-6; unclear D gene. The TCR sequence derives from a human donor in good health. Some libraries in this study had Jurkat cell RNA spiked in. Sequencing used naive CD8+ T cells from blood, with Jurkat cell RNA spiked in. The sample's subset: FACS-sorted CD8+CD4-CCR7+CD45RA+ naive T cells. CDR3 in amino acids: CSVEEWQPTGANVLTF. CDR3 nucleotides: TGCAGCGTTGAAGAGTGGCAGCCCACTGGGGCCAACGTCCTGACTTTC. Full variable domain (outside the CDR3, taken from reference TRBV29-1 and TRBJ2-6): SAVISQKPSRDICQRGTSLTIQCQVDSQVTMMFWYRQQPGQSLTLIATANQGSEATYESGFVIDKFPISRPNLTFSTLTVSNMSPEDSSIYLCSVEEWQPTGANVLTFGAGSRLTVL.